Included here is one TCR beta chain sequence, with context. These data are taken from a study of cytomegalovirus exposure and HLA in healthy donors. The CDR3 is 15 amino acids. Germline loops: CDR1 ENHRY, CDR2 SYGVKD. With 7 bases removed from V and 4 bases from J, the gap between germline ends came to 19 bases. PCR amplification relied on 60 Vbeta primers (plus 13 Jbeta primers). Here immunoSEQ multiplex PCR was the method, and the copy in TCRdb shows in-frame clones only, minus some. The repertoire holds 140,000 or so clones, with 70% as singletons. The genes are TRBV10-3 and TRBJ1-1, with D unclear. Specimen: PBMCs. The source of this sequence is a woman aged 25 to 39 in good health and CMV-seronegative. In nucleotides, the CDR3 is TGTGCCATCACTCGAGGGTTCGAGGCGGGCACTGAAGCTTTCTTT. It specifies CAITRGFEAGTEAFF.